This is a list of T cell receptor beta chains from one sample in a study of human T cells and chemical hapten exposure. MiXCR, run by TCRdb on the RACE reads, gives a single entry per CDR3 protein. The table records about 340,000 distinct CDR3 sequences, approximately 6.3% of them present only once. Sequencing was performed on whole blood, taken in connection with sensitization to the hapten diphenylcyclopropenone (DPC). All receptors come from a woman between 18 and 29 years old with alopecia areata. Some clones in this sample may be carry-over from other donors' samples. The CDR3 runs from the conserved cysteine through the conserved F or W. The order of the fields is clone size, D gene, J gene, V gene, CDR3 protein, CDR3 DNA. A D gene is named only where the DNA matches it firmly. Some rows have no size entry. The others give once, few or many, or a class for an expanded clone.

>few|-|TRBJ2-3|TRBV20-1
CSARDVGRARILLTDTQYF
TGCAGTGCTAGAGATGTGGGACGCGCAAGGATCTTACTCACAGATACGCAGTATTTT
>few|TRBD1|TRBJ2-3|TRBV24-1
CATSDPWTGSDTQYF
TGTGCCACCAGTGATCCTTGGACAGGGTCAGATACGCAGTATTTT
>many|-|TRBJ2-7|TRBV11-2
CASSPLTGRGSYEQYF
TGTGCCAGCAGCCCCTTAACCGGACGAGGATCCTACGAGCAGTACTTC
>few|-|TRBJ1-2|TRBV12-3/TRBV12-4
CASSTLKRSGYTF
TGTGCCAGCAGTACCCTAAAGAGGTCCGGCTACACCTTC
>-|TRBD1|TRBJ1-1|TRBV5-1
CASSFTRGQGMNTEAFF
TGCGCCAGCAGCTTCACCAGGGGGCAAGGGATGAACACTGAAGCTTTCTTT
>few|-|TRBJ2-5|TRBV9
CASSVGIGPSETQYF
TGTGCCAGCAGCGTAGGAATTGGACCCTCGGAGACCCAGTACTTC
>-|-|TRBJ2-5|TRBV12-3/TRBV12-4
CASSLATLEEAQYF
TGTGCCAGCAGTTTAGCCACCTTAGAAGAGGCCCAGTACTTC
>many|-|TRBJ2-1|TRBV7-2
CASSQGQRQFF
TGTGCCAGCAGCCAAGGACAACGGCAGTTCTTC
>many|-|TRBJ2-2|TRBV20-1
CSAGGWERNTGELFF
TGCAGTGCTGGGGGGTGGGAAAGAAACACCGGGGAGCTGTTTTTT
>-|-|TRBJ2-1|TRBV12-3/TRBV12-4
CASSSSRRDYNEQFF
TGTGCCAGCAGTTCAAGCCGGAGGGATTACAATGAGCAGTTCTTC
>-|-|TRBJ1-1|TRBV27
CASSPRAGVEAFF
TGTGCCAGCAGTCCCCGGGCGGGGGTTGAAGCTTTCTTT
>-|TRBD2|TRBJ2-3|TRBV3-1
CASSQLTSGGAKDTQYF
TGTGCCAGCAGCCAGCTGACTAGCGGGGGGGCCAAAGATACGCAGTATTTT
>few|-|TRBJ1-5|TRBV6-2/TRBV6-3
CASSYWVGLGPQHF
TGTGCCAGCAGTTACTGGGTGGGTCTGGGGCCCCAGCATTTT
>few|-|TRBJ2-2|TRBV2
CASSEKLALGELFF
TGTGCCAGCAGTGAAAAATTAGCTCTCGGGGAGCTGTTTTTT
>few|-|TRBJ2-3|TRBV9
CASSVAGDSTDTQYF
TGTGCCAGCAGCGTAGCGGGGGACAGCACAGATACGCAGTATTTT
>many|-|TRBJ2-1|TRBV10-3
CAISESLRGNEQFF
TGTGCCATCAGTGAGTCGCTCAGGGGAAATGAGCAGTTCTTC
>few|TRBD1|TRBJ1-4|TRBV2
CASSEGTGGEKLFF
TGTGCCAGCAGTGAGGGGACAGGGGGGGAAAAACTGTTTTTT
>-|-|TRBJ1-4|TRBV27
CASSPAPAGNEKLFF
TGTGCCAGCAGCCCCGCCCCCGCCGGTAATGAAAAACTGTTTTTT
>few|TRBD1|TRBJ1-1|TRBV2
CASRREGTVTTEAFF
TGTGCCAGCAGGAGAGAGGGGACAGTTACCACTGAAGCTTTCTTT
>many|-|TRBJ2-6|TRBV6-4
CASSARSPESGANVLTF
TGTGCCAGCAGTGCTCGCTCCCCGGAGTCTGGGGCCAACGTCCTGACTTTC
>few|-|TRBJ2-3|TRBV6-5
CASRITGTDTQYF
TGTGCCAGCAGGATCACAGGCACAGATACGCAGTATTTT
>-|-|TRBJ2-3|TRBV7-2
CASSLADRSVATQYF
TGTGCCAGCAGCTTAGCTGACAGGAGTGTCGCTACGCAGTATTTT
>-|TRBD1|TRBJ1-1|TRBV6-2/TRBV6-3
CASRYRGTEAFF
TGTGCCAGCAGGTACAGGGGCACTGAAGCTTTCTTT
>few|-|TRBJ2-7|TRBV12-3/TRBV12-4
CASSGGRKSYEQYF
TGTGCCAGCAGTGGGGGACGGAAATCCTACGAGCAGTACTTC